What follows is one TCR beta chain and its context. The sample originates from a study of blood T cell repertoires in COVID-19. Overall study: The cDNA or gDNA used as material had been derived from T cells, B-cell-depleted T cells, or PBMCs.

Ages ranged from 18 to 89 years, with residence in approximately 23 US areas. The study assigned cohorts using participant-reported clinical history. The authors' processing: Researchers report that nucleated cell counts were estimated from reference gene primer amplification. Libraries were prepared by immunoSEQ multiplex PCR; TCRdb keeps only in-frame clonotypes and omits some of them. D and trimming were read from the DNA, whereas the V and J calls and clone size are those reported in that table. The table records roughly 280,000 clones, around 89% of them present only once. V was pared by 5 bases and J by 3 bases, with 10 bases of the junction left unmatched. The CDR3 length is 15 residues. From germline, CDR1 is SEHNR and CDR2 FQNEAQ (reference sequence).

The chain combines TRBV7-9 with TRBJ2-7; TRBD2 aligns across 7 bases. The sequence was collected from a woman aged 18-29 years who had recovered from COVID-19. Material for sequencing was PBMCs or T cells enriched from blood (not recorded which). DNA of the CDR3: TGTGCCAGCAGCCCTCGACTAGCAGATAACTACGAGCAGTACTTC. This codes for CASSPRLADNYEQYF.